The sequence of this TCR beta chain was determined in a study of response to subunit inactivated influenza vaccine. Points from the study as a whole: Authors proposed each seasonal influenza vaccination draws in few new T cells.

With regard to this clonotype: Its antigen is still unknown.

The J segment lost 8 bases and the V segment lost 6 bases, leaving 9 bases of the junction unmatched. CDR3 length equals 13 residues. CDR1 is ENHRY, CDR2 SYGVKD, per germline. Each CDR3 protein is one row after TCRdb ran MiXCR on the RT-PCR reads. The table has 750,000 to 850,000 distinct CDR3 sequences, around 20% seen once; the top ten hold roughly 10%. The sequence was obtained from a man aged 45-65 years who received an inactivated influenza vaccine. Material: PBMCs from blood, obtained 5 to 6 days after vaccination. V gene TRBV10-3 combines with J gene TRBJ1-2; 7 nucleotides align to TRBD1. The CDR3 coding sequence is TGTGCCATCAGCCAAGACAGGGAAAGAGGCTACACCTTC. Its protein product is CAISQDRERGYTF.